The 25 T cell receptor beta chains in this list originate from one sample, sequenced in a study of T-cell memory formation after mild COVID-19. TCRdb used MiXCR to reprocess the 5' RACE reads, holding one entry per CDR3 protein. The sample includes 300,000 to 400,000 distinct CDR3 sequences, roughly an eighth of them seen just once. Sequencing was carried out using PBMCs or a T cell subset sorted from them (not recorded which). These receptors originate from a man younger than 35 who had mild COVID-19 (a few samples of this study predate the infection). Cell type and time point are not known.

This clonotype was counted ten times or more. The chain combines TRBV7-2 with TRBJ2-1; D remains unclear. Between the trimmed V and J ends, which lost 5 bases and 7 bases, there was a span of 9 bases. The CDR3 is made up of 12 amino acids. Per the germline V gene, CDR1 is SGHTA and CDR2 is FQGNSA. CDR3 residues: CASSPQENEQFF. The DNA for the CDR3 is TGTGCCAGCAGCCCGCAGGAGAATGAGCAGTTCTTC.

This chain joins TRBV5-1 and TRBJ2-5, with D possibly matching TRBD2 (6 bases). Germline V CDR1 and CDR2: SGHRS, YFSETQ. V gave up 2 bases and J gave up 5 bases, with 19 bases separating them. The CDR3 spans 16 residues. In nucleotides, the CDR3 is TGCGCCAGCAGCTTCACCAAGGGAGGTCGATGGGAGACCCAGTACTTC. This translates into CASSFTKGGRWETQYF. Filled out from reference TRBV5-1 and TRBJ2-5, the complete variable domain reads KAGVTQTPRYLIKTRGQQVTLSCSPISGHRSVSWYQQTPGQGLQFLFEYFSETQRNKGNFPGRFSGRQFSNSRSEMNVSTLELGDSALYLCASSFTKGGRWETQYFGPGTRLLVL.

The table lists this clonotype with many counts. The chain is built from TRBV28 and TRBJ2-3; 8 bases align to TRBD2. Per germline, CDR1 MDHEN and CDR2 SYDVKM. There are 15 residues in the CDR3. The trim removed 8 bases at V and 0 bases at J, leaving 7 bases unmatched. CDR3 region: CASGSIAGSTDTQYF. CDR3 in DNA: TGTGCCAGCGGTTCCATAGCGGGAAGCACAGATACGCAGTATTTT. Drawing the rest from reference TRBV28 and TRBJ2-3, the complete variable domain is DVKVTQSSRYLVKRTGEKVFLECVQDMDHENMFWYRQDPGLGLRLIYFSYDVKMKEKGDIPEGYSVSREKKERFSLILESASTNQTSMYLCASGSIAGSTDTQYFGPGTRLTVL.

The V gene is TRBV7-2, the J gene TRBJ1-2; a possible D gene is TRBD1 (5 bases). The CDR3 runs 12 residues. Germline CDR1 and CDR2: SGHTA and FQGNSA. V was clipped by 3 bases and J by 4 bases, with 6 bases between them. The DNA for the CDR3 is TGTGCCAGCAGCTTCGACAGCTATGGCTACACCTTC. Encoded protein: CASSFDSYGYTF.

The chain uses TRBV12-3 or TRBV12-4 and TRBJ2-7; D call uncertain. The CDR3 has 14 amino acids. Trimming took 1 base from V and 8 from J, leaving 15 bases between them. CDR3 sequence (DNA): TGTGCCAGCAGTTTAGTTGGCATCGGCTTCAAGCAGTACTTC. Protein: CASSLVGIGFKQYF.

This sequence joins TRBV12-3 or TRBV12-4 and TRBJ2-1; D tentatively fits TRBD1 or TRBD2 (5 bases each). The V end was cut by 7 bases, the J end by 5 bases, with 18 bases between. The CDR3 covers 15 residues. The CDR3 nucleotides read TGTGCCAGCAATAAGGGGCCGGGAAGGGACAATGAGCAGTTCTTC. Protein product: CASNKGPGRDNEQFF.

The V gene is TRBV29-1, the J gene TRBJ1-2, with D possibly TRBD1 on 5 matching bases. The germline gives CDR1 SQVTM, CDR2 ANQGSEA. Between the trimmed V and J ends, which lost 6 bases and 4 bases, there was a span of 12 bases. This CDR3 spans 12 amino acids. DNA of the CDR3: TGCAGCGTCCTAGGGGCTAGCTATGGCTACACCTTC. Amino acid sequence: CSVLGASYGYTF.

This clonotype came up many times. The chain couples TRBV7-9 to TRBJ1-4; D might be TRBD1 (6 bases). Trimming took off 5 bases at V and 5 bases at J, with 12 bases between the two ends. Germline CDR1 and CDR2: SEHNR and FQNEAQ (reference sequence). This CDR3 is built from 14 residues. CDR3 nucleotides: TGTGCCAGCAGCCGGACAGCGAGAAATGAAAAACTGTTTTTT. Its translation: CASSRTARNEKLFF.

Ten or more counts support this clonotype. This chain joins TRBV25-1 and TRBJ1-5; no clear D. Germline V gene sequence: CDR1 MGHDK, CDR2 SYGVNS. CDR3 size: 16 residues. The V and J ends lost 2 bases and 0 bases respectively, with 11 bases between them. For the CDR3, the DNA is TGTGCCAGCAGTGAAACAGCCAGTCTTAGCAATCAGCCCCAGCATTTT. Amino acid sequence: CASSETASLSNQPQHF.

In this sample, this clonotype turned up many times. This chain links TRBV12-3 or TRBV12-4 with TRBJ2-1; the D gene is possibly TRBD1 (6 bases). This CDR3 comprises 14 residues. Trimming left V 5 bases short and J 9 bases short, with 17 bases between. The CDR3 region is CASSGPVGGLEQFF. The CDR3 coding sequence is TGTGCCAGCAGTGGGCCGGTTGGGGGCCTTGAGCAGTTCTTC.

This clonotype was observed a few times. The chain uses TRBV7-6 and TRBJ1-6; perhaps TRBD1 as D (5 bases). The V and J ends lost 1 base and 9 bases respectively, with 13 bases between them. Per the germline V gene, CDR1 is SGHVS and CDR2 is FNYEAQ. The CDR3 runs to 15 residues. CDR3 nucleotide sequence: TGTGCCAGCAGCTTAGACGGGGCGACTAGTTCACCCCTCCACTTT. This gives the protein CASSLDGATSSPLHF.

The rearrangement links TRBV6-6 to TRBJ2-3; 14 positions agree with TRBD2. Germline loops: CDR1 MNHNY, CDR2 SVGAGI (reference sequence). J was trimmed by 5 bases and V by 2 bases; bases with no gene match: 0. The CDR3 is 15 residues long. The chain's CDR3 is CASSYGLAGGDTQYF. CDR3 in DNA: TGTGCCAGCAGTTACGGACTAGCGGGGGGAGATACGCAGTATTTT.

The V call is TRBV19, the J call TRBJ1-1; D ambiguous. Deletions cut 3 bases from V and 2 bases from J, with 7 bases between. Germline loops: CDR1 LNHDA, CDR2 SQIVND (reference sequence). The CDR3 has 13 residues. The CDR3 region is CASSMGSNTEAFF. In DNA form, the CDR3 reads TGTGCCAGTAGTATGGGATCTAACACTGAAGCTTTCTTT.

V usage is TRBV10-3 and J usage is TRBJ2-7; D is unresolved. Germline values: CDR1 ENHRY, CDR2 SYGVKD. The CDR3 runs to 11 residues. Trimming stripped 6 bases from V and 5 bases from J, with 8 bases between. CDR3 DNA: TGTGCCATCAGGACCGGCGACGAGCAGTACGTC. As protein: CAIRTGDEQYV.

J is TRBJ2-7 and V is TRBV4-1; D is ambiguous. CDR3 length equals 14 residues. V was clipped by 1 base and J by 0 bases, with 7 bases between them. The germline V gene has CDR1 MGHRA and CDR2 YSYEKL. The CDR3 DNA sequence: TGCGCCAGCAGCCAAGTGGACGTCTCCTACGAGCAGTACTTC. Protein: CASSQVDVSYEQYF.

The chain joins TRBV7-8 to TRBJ2-5; D not certain. CDR1 SGHVS and CDR2 FQNEAQ come from the germline V gene. V was trimmed by 7 bases and J by 7 bases, leaving 10 bases between them. This CDR3 comprises 11 residues. The CDR3 region has the DNA TGTGCCAGCACCCAGCGAGGGACCCAGTACTTC. Protein: CASTQRGTQYF.

In this sample, this clonotype turned up many times. V is TRBV4-1 and J is TRBJ1-6; tentative D call: TRBD1 (5 bases). Germline V gives CDR1 MGHRA, CDR2 YSYEKL. The CDR3 covers 14 residues. Between the trimmed V and J ends, which lost 1 base and 7 bases, there was a span of 8 bases. The CDR3 nucleotides are TGCGCCAGCAGCCAAGGACGGACAAATTCACCCCTCCACTTT. This translates into CASSQGRTNSPLHF.

CDR3 DNA sequence: TGTGCCAGCAGTTCAAAACGATACGGCACAGATACGCAGTATTTT. It specifies CASSSKRYGTDTQYF. The chain joins TRBV6-2 or TRBV6-3 to TRBJ2-3, with D unclear. Germline V gives CDR1 MNHEY, CDR2 SVGEGT. With 4 bases removed from V and 1 base from J, the gap between germline ends came to 12 bases. The CDR3 spans 15 residues.

V usage is TRBV20-1 and J usage is TRBJ1-1; no clear D. The V end was cut by 5 bases, the J end by 4 bases, with 8 bases between. The CDR3 sequence is 11 residues long. Germline V CDR1 and CDR2: DFQATT, SNEGSKA (reference sequence). The chain's CDR3 is CSAGAGTEAFF. The DNA for the CDR3 is TGCAGTGCTGGAGCCGGCACTGAAGCTTTCTTT.

There are many counts of this clonotype. J is TRBJ2-3 and V is TRBV20-1; 7 bases are a match to TRBD2. Germline-derived CDR1 and CDR2 are DFQATT and SNEGSKA (reference sequence). V lost 6 bases, J lost 2 bases, and 11 bases stayed unmatched. The CDR3 runs 15 residues. The CDR3 region has the DNA TGCAGTGCCCAAAGGGCTAGCGGACACACAGATACGCAGTATTTT. Translation: CSAQRASGHTDTQYF.

This clonotype was detected only a few times. This rearrangement joins TRBV6-2 or TRBV6-3 to TRBJ2-7; 9 nucleotides line up with TRBD1. Germline trimming cut 6 bases from V and 1 base from J; bases unmatched to any gene: 4. Germline V CDR1 and CDR2: MNHEY, SVGEGT. CDR3 length: 14 amino acids. The CDR3 nucleotides read TGTGCCAGCAGACGGGGACAGGGTTCCTACGAGCAGTACTTC. This codes for CASRRGQGSYEQYF.

V and J are TRBV11-2 and TRBJ2-1, with D perhaps TRBD2 (7 bases). This CDR3 has 12 residues. Trimming pared 11 bases from V and 5 bases from J, leaving 13 bases between. CDR1 and CDR2 (germline): SGHAT, FQNNGV. This chain's CDR3 is CALGGPHNEQFF. CDR3 DNA sequence: TGTGCCCTCGGGGGGCCGCACAATGAGCAGTTCTTC.

The CDR3, as DNA: TGCAGTGCTAGGCAGGTGGGGCAAGAGACCCAGTACTTC. Translated: CSARQVGQETQYF. V is TRBV20-1 and J is TRBJ2-5, with D hard to call. The germline V and J ends were trimmed by 3 bases and 2 bases, with 10 bases remaining between them. Germline CDR1 DFQATT, CDR2 SNEGSKA (reference sequence). The CDR3 covers 13 residues.

The table lists this clonotype with a few counts. The chain links TRBV11-2 to TRBJ2-5, with 8 bases aligning to TRBD1. The CDR3 length is 14 residues. Germline-derived CDR1 and CDR2 are SGHAT and FQNNGV. J lost 7 bases, V lost 4 bases, and 8 bases had no gene match. As DNA, the CDR3 is TGTGCCAGCAGCTCCCCCTGGACAGGGCGGACCCAGTACTTC. Its protein product is CASSSPWTGRTQYF. The whole variable domain, filled in from reference TRBV11-2 and TRBJ2-5, reads EAGVAQSPRYKIIEKRQSVAFWCNPISGHATLYWYQQILGQGPKLLIQFQNNGVVDDSQLPKDRFSAERLKGVDSTLKIQPAKLEDSAVYLCASSSPWTGRTQYFGPGTRLLVL.

This clonotype came up a few times. This sequence joins TRBV20-1 and TRBJ1-4, with 9 bases aligning to TRBD1. The germline V gene encodes CDR1 DFQATT and CDR2 SNEGSKA (reference sequence). This CDR3 is 16 amino acids long. The V segment lost 3 bases and the J segment 4 bases; nucleotides outside the gene matches: 9. The CDR3 DNA follows: TGCAGTGCTAGGGAACGATACAGGGGGCGTAATGAAAAACTGTTTTTT. This codes for CSARERYRGRNEKLFF.